This TCR beta chain was recorded in a study of control samples from healthy donors and cancer patients. Trimming cost V 7 bases and J 9 bases, with 17 bases left between them. The CDR3 extends over 13 amino acids. Germline CDR1 and CDR2: SGHAT and FQNNGV. Data came from immunoSEQ multiplex PCR; TCRdb stores just in-frame clones and leaves some out. Of about 180,000 clones listed, approximately 92% are singletons. The chain combines TRBV11-2 with TRBJ2-3; the D gene could be TRBD1 or TRBD2 (5 bases each). The receptor was derived from a young man in good health. Sequencing used blood. CDR3: CASIWDPAGTQYF. CDR3 DNA: TGTGCCAGCATCTGGGACCCGGCCGGGACGCAGTATTTT.